The clone carrying this TCR beta chain turned up a few times. Its matching antigen is unknown. The study drew the donors from its roughly 130-subject validation cohort, separate from the approximately 700-subject first cohort. This sample is part of a study of cytomegalovirus exposure and HLA in healthy donors. Study-level findings and limits: According to the study, roughly 160 TCR beta chains were cytomegalovirus-associated. Subsequent analysis showed first-cohort TCR clusters tending to co-occur in more than 90 validation repertoires. Most TCR sequences were rare, but some public TCRs occurred in many donors.

Data came from immunoSEQ multiplex PCR; TCRdb stores just in-frame clones and leaves some out. The sample yields 70,000 to 75,000 clones, about 95% seen once. The sequence came from a young woman in good health and CMV-seropositive. The specimen sequenced was PBMCs.

The CDR3: CASSLSAGGLNEQFF. In DNA form, the CDR3 reads TGTGCCAGCAGTTTATCGGCGGGAGGCCTCAATGAGCAGTTCTTC. The chain couples TRBV27 to TRBJ2-1; 8 nucleotides line up with TRBD2. Unmatched junction bases numbered 4, after V lost 0 bases and J lost 6 bases. The CDR3 has 15 amino acids. CDR1 MNHEY and CDR2 SMNVEV come from the germline V gene (reference sequence).